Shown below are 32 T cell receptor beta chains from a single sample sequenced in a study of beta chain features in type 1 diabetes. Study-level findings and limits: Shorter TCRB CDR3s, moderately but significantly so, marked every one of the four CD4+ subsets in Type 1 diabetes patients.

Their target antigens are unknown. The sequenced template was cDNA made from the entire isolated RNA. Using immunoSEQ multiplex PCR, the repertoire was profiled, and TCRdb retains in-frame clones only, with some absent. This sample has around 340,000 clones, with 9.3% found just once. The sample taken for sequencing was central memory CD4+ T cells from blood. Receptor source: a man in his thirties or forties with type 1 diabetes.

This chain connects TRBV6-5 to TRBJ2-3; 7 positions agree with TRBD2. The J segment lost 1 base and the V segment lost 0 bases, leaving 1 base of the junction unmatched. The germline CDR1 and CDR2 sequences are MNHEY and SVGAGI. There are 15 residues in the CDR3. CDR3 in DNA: TGTGCCAGCAGTTACTCGGGGAGGGGCACAGATACGCAGTATTTT. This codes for CASSYSGRGTDTQYF.

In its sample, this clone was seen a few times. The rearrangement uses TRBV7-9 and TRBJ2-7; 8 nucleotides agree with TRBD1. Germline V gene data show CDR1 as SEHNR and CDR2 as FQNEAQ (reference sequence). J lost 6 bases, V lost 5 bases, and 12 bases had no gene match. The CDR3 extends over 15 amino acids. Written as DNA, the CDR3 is TGTGCCAGCAGCCGGGTGCAGGGGGCGAGTACCGAGCAGTACTTC. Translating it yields CASSRVQGASTEQYF.

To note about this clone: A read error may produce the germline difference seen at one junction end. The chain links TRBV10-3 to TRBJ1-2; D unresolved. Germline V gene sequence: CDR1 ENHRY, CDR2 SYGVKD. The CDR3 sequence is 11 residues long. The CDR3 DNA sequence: TGTGCCATCAGTGAGGTCACTGAACACCTCTTC. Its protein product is CAISEVTEHLF.

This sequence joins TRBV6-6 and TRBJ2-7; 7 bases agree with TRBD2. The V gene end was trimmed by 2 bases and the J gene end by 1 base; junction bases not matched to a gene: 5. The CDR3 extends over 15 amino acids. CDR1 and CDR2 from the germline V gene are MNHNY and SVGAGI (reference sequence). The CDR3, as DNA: TGTGCCAGCAGTTACGGGGGGGATTCTTCCTACGAGCAGTACTTC. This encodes CASSYGGDSSYEQYF.

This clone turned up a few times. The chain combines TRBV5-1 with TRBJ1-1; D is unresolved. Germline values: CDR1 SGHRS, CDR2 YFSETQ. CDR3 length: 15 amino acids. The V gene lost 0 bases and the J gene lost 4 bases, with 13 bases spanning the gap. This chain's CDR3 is CASSLAAGATTEAFF. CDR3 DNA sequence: TGCGCCAGCAGCTTGGCTGCGGGCGCGACCACTGAAGCTTTCTTT.

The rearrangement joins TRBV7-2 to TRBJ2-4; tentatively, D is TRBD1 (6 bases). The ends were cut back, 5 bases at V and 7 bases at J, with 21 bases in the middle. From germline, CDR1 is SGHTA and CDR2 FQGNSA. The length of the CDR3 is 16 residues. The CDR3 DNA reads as TGTGCCAGCAGCGCAGGGAGTAAAGGGGGAATCAACATTCAGTACTTC. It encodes CASSAGSKGGINIQYF.

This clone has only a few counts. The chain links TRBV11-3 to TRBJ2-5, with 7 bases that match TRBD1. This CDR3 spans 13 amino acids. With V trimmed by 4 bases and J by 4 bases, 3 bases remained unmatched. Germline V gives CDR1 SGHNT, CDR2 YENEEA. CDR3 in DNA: TGTGCCAGCAGCTCGACAGGGCGAGAGACCCAGTACTTC. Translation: CASSSTGRETQYF.

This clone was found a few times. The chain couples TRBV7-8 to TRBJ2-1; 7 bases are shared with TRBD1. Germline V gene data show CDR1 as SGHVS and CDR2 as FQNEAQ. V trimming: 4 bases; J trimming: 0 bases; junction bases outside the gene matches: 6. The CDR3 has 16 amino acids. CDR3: CASSSGQAASYNEQFF. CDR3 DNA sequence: TGTGCCAGCAGCTCAGGACAGGCGGCCTCCTACAATGAGCAGTTCTTC.

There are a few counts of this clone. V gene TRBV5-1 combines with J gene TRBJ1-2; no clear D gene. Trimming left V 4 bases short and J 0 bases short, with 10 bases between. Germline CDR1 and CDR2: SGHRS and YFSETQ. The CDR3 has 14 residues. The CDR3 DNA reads TGCGCCAGCAGCCAGCGGACGGCTAACTATGGCTACACCTTC. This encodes CASSQRTANYGYTF.

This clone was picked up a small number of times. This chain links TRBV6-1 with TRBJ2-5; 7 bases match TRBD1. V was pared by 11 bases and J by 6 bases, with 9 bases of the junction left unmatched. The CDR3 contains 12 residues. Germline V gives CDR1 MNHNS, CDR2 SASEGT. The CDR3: CAAQTGIKTQYF. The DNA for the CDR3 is TGTGCCGCACAGACAGGGATAAAGACCCAGTACTTC.

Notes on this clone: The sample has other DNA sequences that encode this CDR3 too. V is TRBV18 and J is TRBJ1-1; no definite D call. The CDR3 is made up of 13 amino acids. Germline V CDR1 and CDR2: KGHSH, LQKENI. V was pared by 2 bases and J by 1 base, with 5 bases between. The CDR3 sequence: CASSPRENTEAFF. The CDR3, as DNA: TGTGCCAGCTCACCAAGAGAGAACACTGAAGCTTTCTTT.

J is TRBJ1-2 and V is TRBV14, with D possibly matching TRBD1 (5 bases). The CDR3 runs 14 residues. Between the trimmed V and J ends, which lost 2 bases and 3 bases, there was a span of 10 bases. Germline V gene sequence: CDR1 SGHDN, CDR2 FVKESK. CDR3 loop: CASSQSQGYYGYTF. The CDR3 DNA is TGTGCCAGCAGCCAAAGCCAGGGCTACTATGGCTACACCTTC. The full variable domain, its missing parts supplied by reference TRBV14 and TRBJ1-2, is EAGVTQFPSHSVIEKGQTVTLRCDPISGHDNLYWYRRVMGKEIKFLLHFVKESKQDESGMPNNRFLAERTGGTYSTLKVQPAELEDSGVYFCASSQSQGYYGYTFGSGTRLTVV.

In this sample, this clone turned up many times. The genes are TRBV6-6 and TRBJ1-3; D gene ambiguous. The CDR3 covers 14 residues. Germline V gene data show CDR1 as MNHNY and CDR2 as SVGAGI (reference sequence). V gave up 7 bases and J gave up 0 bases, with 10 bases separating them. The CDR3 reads CASKGYSSGNTIYF. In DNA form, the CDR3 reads TGTGCCAGCAAGGGCTATAGCTCTGGAAACACCATATATTTT.

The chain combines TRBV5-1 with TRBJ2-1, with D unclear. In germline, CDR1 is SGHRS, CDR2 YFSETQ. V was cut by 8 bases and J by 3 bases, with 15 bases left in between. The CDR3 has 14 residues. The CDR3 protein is CASKITTDYNEQFF. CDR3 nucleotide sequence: TGCGCCAGTAAAATCACTACAGACTACAATGAGCAGTTCTTC.

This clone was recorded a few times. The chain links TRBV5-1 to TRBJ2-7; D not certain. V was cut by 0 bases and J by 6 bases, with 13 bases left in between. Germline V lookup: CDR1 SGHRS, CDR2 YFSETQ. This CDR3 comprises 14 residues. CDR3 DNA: TGCGCCAGCAGCTTGGTTGTACCCGGCGGCGAGCAGTACTTC. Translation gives CASSLVVPGGEQYF.

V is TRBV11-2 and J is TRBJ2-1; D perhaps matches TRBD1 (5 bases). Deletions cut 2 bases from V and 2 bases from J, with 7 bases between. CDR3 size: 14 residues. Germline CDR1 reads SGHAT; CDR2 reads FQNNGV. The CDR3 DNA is TGTGCCAGCAGCTTATCAGGGCCCTACAATGAGCAGTTCTTC. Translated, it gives CASSLSGPYNEQFF.

CDR3 sequence (DNA): TGTGGTACAGCCCCCCCCCGGGTCGAAGGTGAGCAGTTCTTC. Translated: CGTAPPRVEGEQFF. The rearrangement joins TRBV28 to TRBJ2-1; the D is unclear. The V gene's germline CDR1 is MDHEN and CDR2 SYDVKM. The CDR3 totals 14 residues.

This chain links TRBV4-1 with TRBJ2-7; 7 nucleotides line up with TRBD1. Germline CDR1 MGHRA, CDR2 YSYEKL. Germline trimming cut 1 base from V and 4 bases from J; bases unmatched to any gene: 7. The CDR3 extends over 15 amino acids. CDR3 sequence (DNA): TGCGCCAGCAGCCAAGCCGGGACAGAGGCGTACGAGCAGTACTTC. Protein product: CASSQAGTEAYEQYF.

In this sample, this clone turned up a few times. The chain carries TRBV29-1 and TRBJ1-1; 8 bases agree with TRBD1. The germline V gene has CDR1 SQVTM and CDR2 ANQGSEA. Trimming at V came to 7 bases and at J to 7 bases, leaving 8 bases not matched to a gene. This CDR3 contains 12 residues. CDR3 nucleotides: TGCAGCGCGGACAGGGTGTCACTTGAAGCTTTCTTT. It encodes CSADRVSLEAFF. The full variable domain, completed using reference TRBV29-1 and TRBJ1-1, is SAVISQKPSRDICQRGTSLTIQCQVDSQVTMMFWYRQQPGQSLTLIATANQGSEATYESGFVIDKFPISRPNLTFSTLTVSNMSPEDSSIYLCSADRVSLEAFFGQGTRLTVV.

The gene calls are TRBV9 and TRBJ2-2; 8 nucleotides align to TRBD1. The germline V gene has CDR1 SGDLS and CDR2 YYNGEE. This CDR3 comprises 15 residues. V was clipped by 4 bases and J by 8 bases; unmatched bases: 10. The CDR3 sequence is CASSSLDRAKGELFF. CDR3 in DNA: TGTGCCAGCAGCTCCCTGGACAGGGCGAAGGGGGAGCTGTTTTTT.

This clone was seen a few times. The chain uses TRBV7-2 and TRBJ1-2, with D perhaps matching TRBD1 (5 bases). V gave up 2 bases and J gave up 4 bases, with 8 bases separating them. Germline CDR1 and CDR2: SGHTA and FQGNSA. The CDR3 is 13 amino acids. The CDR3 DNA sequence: TGTGCCAGCAGCTTATCAGGGCTCTATGGCTACACCTTC. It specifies CASSLSGLYGYTF.

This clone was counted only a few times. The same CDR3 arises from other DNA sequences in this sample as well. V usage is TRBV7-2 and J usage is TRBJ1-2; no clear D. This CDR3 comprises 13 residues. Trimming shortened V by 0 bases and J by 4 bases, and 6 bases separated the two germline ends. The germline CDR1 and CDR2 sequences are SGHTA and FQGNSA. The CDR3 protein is CASSLAGGYGYTF. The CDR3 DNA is TGTGCCAGCAGCTTAGCGGGCGGCTATGGCTACACCTTC.

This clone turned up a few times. As DNA, the CDR3 is TGTGCCAGCAGCCCCCGTCCGACAGGGGGTAAAGAGACCCAGTACTTC. Protein product: CASSPRPTGGKETQYF. This rearrangement joins TRBV7-2 to TRBJ2-5; 9 bases line up with TRBD1. CDR1 is SGHTA and CDR2 is FQGNSA in the germline V gene. CDR3 length: 16 residues. V gave up 5 bases and J gave up 3 bases; unmatched junction bases: 10.

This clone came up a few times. CDR3 DNA sequence: TGTGCCAGCAGTTACTCTTATACGGTTATTGAGCAGTTCTTC. Residues: CASSYSYTVIEQFF. The chain couples TRBV6-5 to TRBJ2-1; D unresolved. The CDR3 consists of 14 residues. Germline lookup yields CDR1 MNHEY and CDR2 SVGAGI. Between the trimmed V and J ends, which lost 0 bases and 9 bases, there was a span of 12 bases.

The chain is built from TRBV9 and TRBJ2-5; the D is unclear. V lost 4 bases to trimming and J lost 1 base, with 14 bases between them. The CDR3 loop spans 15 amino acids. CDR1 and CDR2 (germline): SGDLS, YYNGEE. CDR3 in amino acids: CASSPLGSFQETQYF. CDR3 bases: TGTGCCAGCAGCCCCCTTGGGTCCTTCCAAGAGACCCAGTACTTC.

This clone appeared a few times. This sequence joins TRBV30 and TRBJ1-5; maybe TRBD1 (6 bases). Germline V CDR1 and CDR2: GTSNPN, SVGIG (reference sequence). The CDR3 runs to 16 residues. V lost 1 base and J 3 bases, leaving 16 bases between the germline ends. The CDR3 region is CAWSGAGVEDNQPQHF. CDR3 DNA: TGTGCCTGGAGTGGGGCAGGGGTAGAGGACAATCAGCCCCAGCATTTT.

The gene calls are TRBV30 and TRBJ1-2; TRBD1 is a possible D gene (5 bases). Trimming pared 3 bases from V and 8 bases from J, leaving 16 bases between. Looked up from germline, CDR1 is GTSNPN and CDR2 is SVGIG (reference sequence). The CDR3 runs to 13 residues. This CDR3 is CAWRSGQGRGYTF. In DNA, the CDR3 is TGTGCCTGGAGGTCCGGGCAGGGCAGAGGCTACACCTTC.

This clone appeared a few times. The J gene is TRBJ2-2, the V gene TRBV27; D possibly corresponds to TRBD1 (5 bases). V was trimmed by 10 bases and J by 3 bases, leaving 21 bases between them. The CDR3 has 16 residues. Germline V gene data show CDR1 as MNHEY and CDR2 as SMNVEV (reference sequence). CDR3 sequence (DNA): TGTGCCACCCAGGCCAAAGGGGCGTACTACACCGGGGAGCTGTTTTTT. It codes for CATQAKGAYYTGELFF.

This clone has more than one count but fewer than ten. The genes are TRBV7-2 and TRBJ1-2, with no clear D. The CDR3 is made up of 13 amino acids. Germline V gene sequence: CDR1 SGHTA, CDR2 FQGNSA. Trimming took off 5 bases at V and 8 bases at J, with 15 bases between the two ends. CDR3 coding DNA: TGTGCCAGCAGCCCGTTCCGGTCTCGGGGCTACACCTTC. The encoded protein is CASSPFRSRGYTF.

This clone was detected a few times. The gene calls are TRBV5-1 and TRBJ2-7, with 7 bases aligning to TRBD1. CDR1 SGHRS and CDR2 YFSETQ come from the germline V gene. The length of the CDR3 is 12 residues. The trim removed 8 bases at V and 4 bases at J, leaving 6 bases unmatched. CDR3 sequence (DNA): TGCGCCAGACCGGGACAGCCATACGAGCAGTACTTC. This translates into CARPGQPYEQYF.

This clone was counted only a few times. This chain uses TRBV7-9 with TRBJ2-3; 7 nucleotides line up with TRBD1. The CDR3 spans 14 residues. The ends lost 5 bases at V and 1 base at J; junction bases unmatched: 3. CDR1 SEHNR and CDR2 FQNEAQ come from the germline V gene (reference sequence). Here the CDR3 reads CASSVGQGTDTQYF. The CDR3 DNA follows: TGTGCCAGCAGCGTCGGACAGGGCACAGATACGCAGTATTTT.

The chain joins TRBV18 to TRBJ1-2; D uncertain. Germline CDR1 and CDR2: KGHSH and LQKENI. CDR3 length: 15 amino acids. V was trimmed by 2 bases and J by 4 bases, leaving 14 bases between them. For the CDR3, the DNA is TGTGCCAGCTCACCAAGTCAACCGGGAGGCTATGGCTACACCTTC. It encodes CASSPSQPGGYGYTF. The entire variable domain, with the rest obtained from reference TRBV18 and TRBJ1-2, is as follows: NAGVMQNPRHLVRRRGQEARLRCSPMKGHSHVYWYRQLPEEGLKFMVYLQKENIIDESGMPKERFSAEFPKEGPSILRIQQVVRGDSAAYFCASSPSQPGGYGYTFGSGTRLTVV.